This T cell receptor (beta chain) was captured in a study of shared clonotypes between healthy human individuals. Study-wide results and limits: Compared with memory subsets, naive subsets generally had larger estimated richness.

On this clone itself: The antigen remains unidentified.

The CDR3 has 13 residues. Germline V lookup: CDR1 MDHEN, CDR2 SYDVKM. The germline V and J ends were trimmed by 8 bases and 9 bases, with 17 bases remaining between them. Clones were sequenced by immunoSEQ multiplex PCR, and TCRdb holds only the in-frame ones, with some missing. Of approximately 2.5 million clones listed, approximately 94% are singletons. Source material: naive CD4+ T cells sorted from blood. Subset in this sample: CD45RA+ positively selected. This chain joins TRBV28 and TRBJ2-1; D might be TRBD1 or TRBD2, each matching 7 bases. The receptor comes from a man in his late teens or twenties in good health. The DNA of the CDR3 is TGTGCCAGCGTGGGAGGGGGCAGGGGTGAGCAGTTCTTC. Translated, it gives CASVGGGRGEQFF.